The T cell receptor beta chain described here comes from a study of B cell selection in AIRE deficiency. Findings and limits, study-wide: Shared Treg sequences were biased toward short CDR3s with few non-templated nucleotide insertions.

Trimming shortened V by 6 bases and J by 7 bases, and 12 bases separated the two germline ends. From germline, CDR1 is MDHEN and CDR2 SYDVKM. CDR3 length: 12 residues. Sorted regulatory T cells were CD4-positive, CD25-high and CD127-low or negative. Generated by immunoSEQ multiplex PCR, the TCRdb table keeps only in-frame clones and is missing some. The profile covers about 21,000 clones, with around 93% appearing a single time and just under 2% taken by the ten largest. Note on this clone: Its antigen is unknown.

The clonotype comes from a human donor with AIRE deficiency. Material: Tregs sorted from PBMCs. The V gene is TRBV28, the J gene TRBJ1-1; D remains ambiguous. CDR3 sequence: CASSPPVGEAFF. The CDR3 DNA follows: TGTGCCAGCAGCCCGCCGGTAGGTGAAGCTTTCTTT.